Detailed here is one TCR beta chain. TCRdb's copy holds only in-frame clones and misses some; the assay was immunoSEQ multiplex PCR. Among about 61,000 clones listed, 80% to 95% were seen once. The CDR3 extends over 11 amino acids. Trimming took off 3 bases at V and 12 bases at J, with 12 bases between the two ends. The germline V gene has CDR1 SQVTM and CDR2 ANQGSEA. The sample comes from a study of OX40 agonist ivuxolimab in advanced cancers. The sample was CD4+ or CD8+ T cells sorted from blood, taken in a trial of the OX40 agonist ivuxolimab. The rearrangement uses TRBV29-1 and TRBJ2-1, with D possibly matching TRBD2 (5 bases). This receptor was obtained from an adult with an advanced solid tumor such as melanoma, head and neck, liver or kidney cancer. The CDR3 DNA reads as TGCAGCGTTGACGACTACCCGACGCAGTTCTTC. Its translation is CSVDDYPTQFF.